This T cell receptor (beta chain) derives from a study of cytomegalovirus exposure and HLA in healthy donors. Trimming cost V 0 bases and J 6 bases, with 16 bases left between them. CDR1 and CDR2 from the germline V gene are LNHNV and YYDKDF (reference sequence). This CDR3 comprises 16 residues. A note on this clone: Antigen unknown.

Study-wide results and limits: According to reports, the classifier identified cytomegalovirus status with high specificity and sensitivity.

PCR employed 60 Vbeta and 13 Jbeta primers. Clones were sequenced by immunoSEQ multiplex PCR, and TCRdb holds only the in-frame ones, with some missing. This repertoire shows some 98,000 clones, around three quarters found once; its top ten account for more than 7%. The sequenced sample was PBMCs. The TCR sequence derives from a human donor in good health. This rearrangement joins TRBV15 to TRBJ2-3, with D perhaps matching TRBD2 (5 bases). The CDR3 sequence: CATSRDRAAGQDTQYF. In DNA form, the CDR3 reads TGTGCCACCAGCAGAGATCGAGCGGCAGGTCAGGATACGCAGTATTTT.